The rows below give T cell receptor beta chains drawn from one sample of a study of vaccination effects on CD4 cells after COVID-19. This table comes from immunoSEQ multiplex PCR, and its TCRdb copy is limited to in-frame clones, with some not included. In the table there are roughly 70,000 clones, about 67% of which are singletons. Their cognate antigens are unknown. Sequenced here: CD4+ T cells from PBMCs cultured with HCoV-229E spike peptides, sampled after COVID-19 vaccination. These receptors originate from a human donor who received a COVID-19 vaccine. Both conserved end residues are part of each CDR3. D genes are given only for firm matches. Not all rows give a size; the values are once, few, many and, for expanded clones, a class.

v_gene: TRBV4-1; d_gene: TRBD2; j_gene: TRBJ2-3; len: 18; abundance: .; CDR3aa: CASSQVVVLAVSTDTQYF; CDR3nt: TGCGCCAGCAGCCAAGTTGTGGTCCTAGCGGTAAGCACAGATACGCAGTATTTT
v_gene: TRBV5-8; d_gene: .; j_gene: TRBJ2-5; len: 17; abundance: .; CDR3aa: CASPDFFGPPQQETQYF; CDR3nt: TGTGCCAGCCCCGACTTTTTTGGGCCGCCACAACAAGAGACCCAGTACTTC
v_gene: TRBV29-1; d_gene: TRBD1; j_gene: TRBJ1-2; len: 13; abundance: .; CDR3aa: CSANAYRGRGYTF; CDR3nt: TGCAGCGCCAACGCTTACAGGGGCCGGGGCTACACCTTC
v_gene: TRBV2; d_gene: .; j_gene: TRBJ2-3; len: 16; abundance: .; CDR3aa: CASSGPTSPHTDTQYF; CDR3nt: TGTGCCAGCAGTGGCCCGACTAGTCCCCACACAGATACGCAGTATTTT
v_gene: TRBV12-3/TRBV12-4; d_gene: .; j_gene: TRBJ2-5; len: 13; abundance: .; CDR3aa: CASSLYSGETQYF; CDR3nt: TGTGCCAGCAGTTTATATAGCGGAGAGACCCAGTACTTC
v_gene: TRBV3-1/TRBV3-2; d_gene: .; j_gene: TRBJ1-3; len: 14; abundance: .; CDR3aa: CASSHARIWDTIYF; CDR3nt: TGTGCCAGCAGCCATGCGAGAATTTGGGACACCATATATTTT
v_gene: TRBV6-5; d_gene: TRBD1; j_gene: TRBJ1-2; len: 15; abundance: few; CDR3aa: CASRPGQYLLYGYTF; CDR3nt: TGTGCCAGCAGGCCGGGACAGTATCTACTTTATGGCTACACCTTC
v_gene: TRBV5-1; d_gene: .; j_gene: TRBJ1-6; len: 14; abundance: few; CDR3aa: CASSFQGLNSPLHF; CDR3nt: TGCGCCAGCAGCTTCCAGGGTCTGAATTCACCCCTCCACTTT
v_gene: TRBV18; d_gene: .; j_gene: TRBJ1-1; len: 13; abundance: .; CDR3aa: CASSPSRGTEAFF; CDR3nt: TGTGCCAGCTCACCATCCCGGGGCACTGAAGCTTTCTTT
v_gene: TRBV2; d_gene: .; j_gene: TRBJ1-5; len: 14; abundance: once; CDR3aa: CASSPPGLSQPQHF; CDR3nt: TGTGCCAGCAGTCCTCCTGGGCTTTCTCAGCCCCAGCATTTT
v_gene: TRBV6-6; d_gene: .; j_gene: TRBJ1-5; len: 16; abundance: .; CDR3aa: CASSYLTDYSNQPQHF; CDR3nt: TGTGCCAGCAGTTACTTGACGGACTATAGCAATCAGCCCCAGCATTTT
v_gene: TRBV21-1; d_gene: .; j_gene: TRBJ2-2; len: 17; abundance: .; CDR3aa: CASSKLRDRENTGELFF; CDR3nt: TGTGCCAGCAGCAAACTCCGGGACAGGGAGAACACCGGGGAGCTGTTTTTT
v_gene: TRBV11-2; d_gene: .; j_gene: TRBJ2-2; len: 14; abundance: .; CDR3aa: CASSLNLATGELFF; CDR3nt: TGTGCCAGCAGCTTAAATTTAGCGACCGGGGAGCTGTTTTTT
v_gene: TRBV5-1; d_gene: .; j_gene: TRBJ2-5; len: 14; abundance: .; CDR3aa: CASSTGPPQETQYF; CDR3nt: TGCGCCAGCAGCACGGGACCGCCGCAAGAGACCCAGTACTTC
v_gene: TRBV28; d_gene: .; j_gene: TRBJ1-2; len: 16; abundance: .; CDR3aa: CASSLPPDSPPYGYTF; CDR3nt: TGTGCCAGCAGTCTACCTCCGGACAGCCCTCCCTATGGCTACACCTTC
v_gene: TRBV7-2; d_gene: .; j_gene: TRBJ1-4; len: 14; abundance: .; CDR3aa: CASSFGGLNEKLFF; CDR3nt: TGTGCCAGCAGCTTCGGGGGCCTCAATGAAAAACTGTTTTTT
v_gene: TRBV9; d_gene: .; j_gene: TRBJ2-3; len: 14; abundance: .; CDR3aa: CASSSAGSTDTQYF; CDR3nt: TGTGCCAGCAGCTCAGCAGGGAGCACAGATACGCAGTATTTT
v_gene: TRBV6-6; d_gene: TRBD2; j_gene: TRBJ2-3; len: 15; abundance: .; CDR3aa: CASRPQRGKLDTQYF; CDR3nt: TGTGCCAGCAGACCTCAGCGGGGAAAGTTAGATACGCAGTATTTT
v_gene: TRBV24-1; d_gene: TRBD2; j_gene: TRBJ2-3; len: 17; abundance: .; CDR3aa: CATSDRGTSGVTDTQYF; CDR3nt: TGTGCCACCAGTGACCGCGGGACTAGCGGGGTAACAGATACGCAGTATTTT
v_gene: TRBV3-1/TRBV3-2; d_gene: .; j_gene: TRBJ2-3; len: 12; abundance: .; CDR3aa: CASSHGADTQYF; CDR3nt: TGTGCCAGCAGCCATGGCGCAGATACGCAGTATTTT
v_gene: TRBV6-4; d_gene: .; j_gene: TRBJ2-3; len: 13; abundance: .; CDR3aa: CASSEGRGDTQYF; CDR3nt: TGTGCCAGCAGTGAGGGACGAGGAGATACGCAGTATTTT
v_gene: TRBV9; d_gene: .; j_gene: TRBJ2-3; len: 14; abundance: .; CDR3aa: CASSRSPSTDTQYF; CDR3nt: TGTGCCAGCAGCCGCTCGCCTAGCACAGATACGCAGTATTTT
v_gene: TRBV5-1; d_gene: .; j_gene: TRBJ2-3; len: 18; abundance: .; CDR3aa: CASSWGAQTSPSTDTQYF; CDR3nt: TGCGCCAGCAGCTGGGGGGCACAGACAAGTCCTAGCACAGATACGCAGTATTTT
v_gene: TRBV19; d_gene: .; j_gene: TRBJ2-2; len: 15; abundance: .; CDR3aa: CASSIPGQTSGELFF; CDR3nt: TGTGCCAGTAGCATACCCGGACAGACGTCCGGGGAGCTGTTTTTT
v_gene: TRBV6-5; d_gene: .; j_gene: TRBJ1-1; len: 15; abundance: .; CDR3aa: CASSPNGISNTEAFF; CDR3nt: TGTGCCAGCAGTCCGAATGGGATTTCGAACACTGAAGCTTTCTTT
v_gene: TRBV24-1; d_gene: .; j_gene: TRBJ2-3; len: 17; abundance: .; CDR3aa: CATSDRAPSARVDTQYF; CDR3nt: TGTGCCACCAGTGATCGGGCTCCTTCAGCGCGCGTGGATACGCAGTATTTT
v_gene: TRBV7-9; d_gene: .; j_gene: TRBJ2-3; len: 11; abundance: .; CDR3aa: CANNRWDTQYF; CDR3nt: TGTGCCAACAACAGGTGGGATACGCAGTATTTT
v_gene: TRBV19; d_gene: .; j_gene: TRBJ1-2; len: 13; abundance: .; CDR3aa: CASFAQAPYGYTF; CDR3nt: TGTGCCAGTTTTGCACAGGCCCCCTATGGCTACACCTTC
v_gene: TRBV19; d_gene: TRBD1; j_gene: TRBJ2-2; len: 16; abundance: .; CDR3aa: CASTEETGVSTGELFF; CDR3nt: TGTGCCAGTACCGAAGAAACAGGGGTGAGCACCGGGGAGCTGTTTTTT
v_gene: TRBV6-5; d_gene: .; j_gene: TRBJ2-2; len: 16; abundance: .; CDR3aa: CASSYSNKGPTGELFF; CDR3nt: TGTGCCAGCAGTTACAGTAATAAGGGGCCCACCGGGGAGCTGTTTTTT
v_gene: TRBV2; d_gene: TRBD1; j_gene: TRBJ1-2; len: 13; abundance: .; CDR3aa: CASRVDRNYGYTF; CDR3nt: TGTGCCAGCAGGGTGGACAGGAACTATGGCTACACCTTC
v_gene: TRBV5-1; d_gene: .; j_gene: TRBJ1-1; len: 14; abundance: .; CDR3aa: CASSLVGTRTEAFF; CDR3nt: TGCGCCAGCAGCTTGGTGGGGACCCGCACTGAAGCTTTCTTT
v_gene: TRBV19; d_gene: .; j_gene: TRBJ2-1; len: 15; abundance: .; CDR3aa: CASSILRGQNNEQFF; CDR3nt: TGTGCCAGTAGTATTTTGCGGGGTCAGAACAATGAGCAGTTCTTC
v_gene: TRBV7-2; d_gene: TRBD1; j_gene: TRBJ1-4; len: 14; abundance: .; CDR3aa: CASSRDSSVGKLFF; CDR3nt: TGTGCCAGCAGCAGGGACAGCAGTGTAGGAAAACTGTTTTTT
v_gene: TRBV2; d_gene: TRBD1; j_gene: TRBJ1-5; len: 14; abundance: once; CDR3aa: CASSKDRVDQPQHF; CDR3nt: TGTGCCAGCAGTAAAGACAGGGTAGACCAGCCCCAGCATTTT
v_gene: TRBV9; d_gene: .; j_gene: TRBJ1-1; len: 14; abundance: .; CDR3aa: CASSVGGMNTEAFF; CDR3nt: TGTGCCAGCAGCGTAGGCGGGATGAACACTGAAGCTTTCTTT
v_gene: TRBV10-1; d_gene: TRBD1; j_gene: TRBJ2-3; len: 15; abundance: .; CDR3aa: CASSDGQASTDTQYF; CDR3nt: TGCGCCAGCAGTGACGGACAGGCCAGCACAGATACGCAGTATTTT
v_gene: TRBV10-1; d_gene: .; j_gene: TRBJ2-3; len: 12; abundance: .; CDR3aa: CASSESGDTQYF; CDR3nt: TGCGCCAGCAGTGAGTCTGGAGATACGCAGTATTTT
v_gene: TRBV6-6; d_gene: TRBD1; j_gene: TRBJ1-4; len: 14; abundance: .; CDR3aa: CASRGTAGNEKLFF; CDR3nt: TGTGCCAGCAGGGGGACAGCGGGGAATGAAAAACTGTTTTTT
v_gene: TRBV2; d_gene: TRBD1; j_gene: TRBJ1-2; len: 14; abundance: .; CDR3aa: CASSEGRGRGGYTF; CDR3nt: TGTGCCAGCAGTGAGGGCAGGGGGCGAGGTGGCTACACCTTC
v_gene: TRBV5-1; d_gene: .; j_gene: TRBJ1-3; len: 14; abundance: .; CDR3aa: CASSLGAHGNTIYF; CDR3nt: TGCGCCAGCAGCTTGGGGGCTCATGGAAACACCATATATTTT
v_gene: TRBV2; d_gene: .; j_gene: TRBJ1-4; len: 12; abundance: few; CDR3aa: CASRREFEKLFF; CDR3nt: TGTGCCAGCAGGCGGGAGTTTGAAAAACTGTTTTTT
v_gene: TRBV6-5; d_gene: .; j_gene: TRBJ1-2; len: 15; abundance: .; CDR3aa: CASSSRSGQNYGYTF; CDR3nt: TGTGCCAGCAGTTCCCGATCAGGACAGAACTATGGCTACACCTTC
v_gene: TRBV12-3/TRBV12-4; d_gene: .; j_gene: TRBJ1-2; len: 12; abundance: .; CDR3aa: CASTENGDGYTF; CDR3nt: TGTGCCAGCACTGAGAATGGGGATGGCTACACCTTC
v_gene: TRBV7-2; d_gene: .; j_gene: TRBJ1-1; len: 15; abundance: .; CDR3aa: CASTPPGRPNTEAFF; CDR3nt: TGTGCCAGCACCCCCCCGGGCCGACCGAACACTGAAGCTTTCTTT
v_gene: TRBV19; d_gene: .; j_gene: TRBJ1-5; len: 15; abundance: few; CDR3aa: CASSIDRGPWQPQHF; CDR3nt: TGTGCCAGTAGTATAGATCGAGGCCCCTGGCAGCCCCAGCATTTT
v_gene: TRBV19; d_gene: .; j_gene: TRBJ1-5; len: 18; abundance: .; CDR3aa: CASSIVWQVRNSNQPQHF; CDR3nt: TGTGCCAGTAGTATAGTTTGGCAGGTTCGAAATAGCAATCAGCCCCAGCATTTT
v_gene: TRBV19; d_gene: .; j_gene: TRBJ1-1; len: 14; abundance: .; CDR3aa: CASSAGLMNTEAFF; CDR3nt: TGTGCCAGTTCGGCAGGACTCATGAACACTGAAGCTTTCTTT
v_gene: TRBV28; d_gene: .; j_gene: TRBJ1-6; len: 14; abundance: few; CDR3aa: CASSLLGHNSPLHF; CDR3nt: TGTGCCAGCAGTTTGTTGGGGCATAATTCACCCCTCCACTTT
v_gene: TRBV12-3/TRBV12-4; d_gene: TRBD1; j_gene: TRBJ1-2; len: 12; abundance: .; CDR3aa: CASSWDRSGYTF; CDR3nt: TGTGCCAGCAGTTGGGACAGGTCTGGCTACACCTTC
v_gene: TRBV2; d_gene: .; j_gene: TRBJ1-5; len: 13; abundance: .; CDR3aa: CASMYRDNQPQHF; CDR3nt: TGTGCCAGCATGTACAGGGACAATCAGCCCCAGCATTTT